This TCR beta chain was retrieved from a study of early T cells in non-severe SARS-CoV-2 infection. From the 5' RACE reads, TCRdb called clonotypes with MiXCR, one entry per CDR3 protein. Altogether approximately 42,000 distinct CDR3 sequences are present, around 7% being singletons, with the ten largest covering 4% to 5.5%. Germline trimming cut 2 bases from V and 3 bases from J; bases unmatched to any gene: 9. This CDR3 has 17 residues. CDR1 and CDR2 from the germline V gene are KGHSH and LQKENI. In this sample, this clonotype turned up many times. This sequence originates from an adult who was a healthcare worker with PCR-confirmed SARS-CoV-2 infection or an uninfected control (not recorded which). The specimen sequenced was whole blood. This chain links TRBV18 with TRBJ1-4; TRBD1 agrees at 7 bases. CDR3 region: CASSPWLTGEANEKLFF. DNA for the CDR3: TGTGCCAGCTCACCATGGCTCACAGGGGAAGCTAATGAAAAACTGTTTTTT. Combining the CDR3 with reference TRBV18 and TRBJ1-4 gives the whole variable domain NAGVMQNPRHLVRRRGQEARLRCSPMKGHSHVYWYRQLPEEGLKFMVYLQKENIIDESGMPKERFSAEFPKEGPSILRIQQVVRGDSAAYFCASSPWLTGEANEKLFFGSGTQLSVL.